This is a list of T cell receptor beta chains from one sample in a study of OX40 agonist ivuxolimab in advanced cancers. Using immunoSEQ multiplex PCR, the repertoire was profiled, and TCRdb retains in-frame clones only, with some absent. Among roughly 29,000 clones, about nine tenths were seen once, and the ten largest hold 24%. The material sequenced was CD4+ or CD8+ T cells sorted from blood, taken in a trial of the OX40 agonist ivuxolimab. These receptors came from an adult with an advanced solid tumor such as melanoma, head and neck, liver or kidney cancer. Each CDR3 is given with its conserved first and last residue. Each record gives: D gene, clone size, V gene, J gene, CDR3 DNA, CDR3 protein. D genes are given only for firm matches. Expanded clones are given a class, and other clones once, few, many or no size at all.

D gene: TRBD1; clone size: NA; V gene: TRBV19; J gene: TRBJ1-1; CDR3 DNA: TGTGCCAGTAGTCAAGGGGCCGACAGGGTGAACACTGAAGCTTTCTTT; CDR3 protein: CASSQGADRVNTEAFF
D gene: TRBD1; clone size: NA; V gene: TRBV5-5; J gene: TRBJ1-5; CDR3 DNA: TGTGCCAGCAGCTTGGGACAGGGGTTGAAGCCCCAGCATTTT; CDR3 protein: CASSLGQGLKPQHF
D gene: TRBD2; clone size: once; V gene: TRBV27; J gene: TRBJ2-7; CDR3 DNA: TGTGCCAGCAGTTCGGGACTAGCAATCTACGAGCAGTACTTC; CDR3 protein: CASSSGLAIYEQYF
D gene: TRBD1; clone size: NA; V gene: TRBV27; J gene: TRBJ1-1; CDR3 DNA: TGTGCCAGCAGTTTATCGCAACAGGGGTGGGGCACTGAAGCTTTCTTT; CDR3 protein: CASSLSQQGWGTEAFF
D gene: TRBD2; clone size: NA; V gene: TRBV5-4; J gene: TRBJ2-2; CDR3 DNA: TGTGCCAGCAGCTTAGGACTAGCGGGAGGGGGAATCACCGGGGAGCTGTTTTTT; CDR3 protein: CASSLGLAGGGITGELFF
D gene: NA; clone size: once; V gene: TRBV15; J gene: TRBJ1-5; CDR3 DNA: TGTGCCACCGGAGACGGAAATCAGCCCCAGCATTTT; CDR3 protein: CATGDGNQPQHF
D gene: TRBD2; clone size: NA; V gene: TRBV27; J gene: TRBJ2-3; CDR3 DNA: TGTGCCAGCAGTTTACTCTGGGTAGCGGGAGTTCTAGATACGCAGTATTTT; CDR3 protein: CASSLLWVAGVLDTQYF
D gene: NA; clone size: NA; V gene: TRBV20-1; J gene: TRBJ2-1; CDR3 DNA: TGCAGTGCTATACTAGTAAATGAGCAGTTCTTC; CDR3 protein: CSAILVNEQFF
D gene: NA; clone size: NA; V gene: TRBV25-1; J gene: TRBJ2-3; CDR3 DNA: TGTGCCAGCAGTGCCCGACTCATAGATACGCAGTATTTT; CDR3 protein: CASSARLIDTQYF
D gene: TRBD1; clone size: NA; V gene: TRBV29-1; J gene: TRBJ2-1; CDR3 DNA: TGCAGCGCCCTCGGACAGGGACTTTACAATGAGCAGTTCTTC; CDR3 protein: CSALGQGLYNEQFF
D gene: NA; clone size: NA; V gene: TRBV19; J gene: TRBJ1-2; CDR3 DNA: TGTGCCAGTAGTATCTTCGGGGGCTCCCTATTCTATGGCTACACCTTC; CDR3 protein: CASSIFGGSLFYGYTF
D gene: TRBD2; clone size: NA; V gene: TRBV10-3; J gene: TRBJ2-1; CDR3 DNA: TGTGCCATCAGTAGCTGGACTAGCGGGAGTGGCAATGAGCAGTTCTTC; CDR3 protein: CAISSWTSGSGNEQFF
D gene: TRBD1; clone size: NA; V gene: TRBV2; J gene: TRBJ1-2; CDR3 DNA: TGTGCCAGCAGTCAGACAGGGGCAGCCTATGGCTACACCTTC; CDR3 protein: CASSQTGAAYGYTF
D gene: NA; clone size: NA; V gene: TRBV10-1; J gene: TRBJ2-3; CDR3 DNA: TGCGCCAGCAGCTCCGGGACAACCCAATATACGCAGTATTTT; CDR3 protein: CASSSGTTQYTQYF
D gene: TRBD1; clone size: NA; V gene: TRBV27; J gene: TRBJ2-2; CDR3 DNA: TGTGCCAGCAGTCTCAGACAGGGGGCTGTCACCGGGGAGCTGTTTTTT; CDR3 protein: CASSLRQGAVTGELFF
D gene: NA; clone size: NA; V gene: TRBV7-6; J gene: TRBJ2-7; CDR3 DNA: TGTGCCAGCAGCTTAGGCCGGACTACGGAAATTTACGAGCAGTACTTC; CDR3 protein: CASSLGRTTEIYEQYF
D gene: TRBD2; clone size: NA; V gene: TRBV9; J gene: TRBJ2-1; CDR3 DNA: TGTGCCAGCACCTCCGGGGGGGGAGAGTATTACAATGAGCAGTTCTTC; CDR3 protein: CASTSGGGEYYNEQFF
D gene: TRBD2; clone size: NA; V gene: TRBV6-5; J gene: TRBJ2-7; CDR3 DNA: TGTGCCAGCAGTCCGGCAGCTAGCGGGTACTACGAGCAGTACTTC; CDR3 protein: CASSPAASGYYEQYF
D gene: TRBD1; clone size: NA; V gene: TRBV9; J gene: TRBJ2-3; CDR3 DNA: TGTGCCAGCGGGGAGAGGGACAGGGTCATGGGCACAGATACGCAGTATTTT; CDR3 protein: CASGERDRVMGTDTQYF
D gene: NA; clone size: NA; V gene: TRBV5-1; J gene: TRBJ1-1; CDR3 DNA: TGCGCCAGCAGCTTAGGGGGGGAAAACACTGAAGCTTTCTTT; CDR3 protein: CASSLGGENTEAFF
D gene: TRBD2; clone size: once; V gene: TRBV11-3; J gene: TRBJ2-1; CDR3 DNA: TGTGCCAGCAGCTTATGGGGCCGCGGGAGTGGAGTAAATGAGCAGTTCTTC; CDR3 protein: CASSLWGRGSGVNEQFF
D gene: TRBD2; clone size: NA; V gene: TRBV27; J gene: TRBJ2-1; CDR3 DNA: TGTGCCAGCAGTTTATCGGGGGGGTCTGAGCAGTTCTTC; CDR3 protein: CASSLSGGSEQFF
D gene: TRBD1; clone size: NA; V gene: TRBV11-3; J gene: TRBJ2-7; CDR3 DNA: TGTGCCAGCAGCAGACCGGGACAGGGGTTCTACGAGCAGTACTTC; CDR3 protein: CASSRPGQGFYEQYF
D gene: TRBD1; clone size: NA; V gene: TRBV5-6; J gene: TRBJ2-7; CDR3 DNA: TGTGCCAGCAGCCCGCAGGGGGCGACGGCCTACGAGCAGTACTTC; CDR3 protein: CASSPQGATAYEQYF
D gene: NA; clone size: NA; V gene: TRBV15; J gene: TRBJ2-1; CDR3 DNA: TGTGCCACCAGCAGCGTACTTGACAGCCTCTACAATGAGCAGTTCTTC; CDR3 protein: CATSSVLDSLYNEQFF
D gene: NA; clone size: NA; V gene: TRBV30; J gene: TRBJ1-2; CDR3 DNA: TGTGCCTGGAGTATAATTGCAGGGGTGAATTATGGCTACACCTTC; CDR3 protein: CAWSIIAGVNYGYTF
D gene: TRBD1; clone size: few; V gene: TRBV2; J gene: TRBJ1-1; CDR3 DNA: TGTGCCAGCAGATCCGCAGGGGGGATACCTGAAGCTTTCTTT; CDR3 protein: CASRSAGGIPEAFF